These T cell receptor beta chains were read from a single sample in a study of cytomegalovirus exposure and HLA in healthy donors. TCRdb's copy holds only in-frame clones and misses some; the assay was immunoSEQ multiplex PCR. The sample yields about 120,000 clones, 17% seen once. Sequenced sample: PBMCs. These receptor sequences come from a female donor in good health and CMV-seropositive. CDR3s include the opening cysteine and the closing phenylalanine or tryptophan. The D gene is left open where the match is weak. Part of the rows lack a size; the others show once, few, many or a class for expanded clones.

>NA|TRBV6-5|NA|TRBJ2-7
TGTGCCAGCAGGATGGGGGGGGCAAACTACGAGCAGTACTTC
CASRMGGANYEQYF
>NA|TRBV5-6|NA|TRBJ2-5
TGTGCCAGCAGCCTCATTCCCTCCCTTACAGGCCAGTACTTC
CASSLIPSLTGQYF
>NA|TRBV2|few|TRBJ1-2
TGTGCCAGCAGTGAGGGGGCTGGCTACACCTTC
CASSEGAGYTF
>NA|TRBV28|NA|TRBJ1-1
TGTGCCAGCCGGGACATACCGAGCCCAGAAGCTTTCTTT
CASRDIPSPEAFF
>TRBD2|TRBV9|few|TRBJ2-1
TGTGCCAGCAGCGTAGGGAGTAGCGGGAGGGAAAATGAGCAGTTCTTC
CASSVGSSGRENEQFF
>TRBD1|TRBV28|NA|TRBJ1-2
TGTGCCAGCTACTGGGGTGGTGAGGGGGCCCCTAGCTATGGCTACACCTTC
CASYWGGEGAPSYGYTF
>TRBD2|TRBV27|NA|TRBJ2-7
TGTGCCAGCAGTTTTTCGACTAGCGTTTCCCACGAGCAGTACTTC
CASSFSTSVSHEQYF
>NA|TRBV7-2|few|TRBJ1-1
TGTGCCAGCAGCCAGAGCGTCGCTGAAGCTTTCTTT
CASSQSVAEAFF
>TRBD1|TRBV19|NA|TRBJ2-7
TGTGCCAGTAGTATCGGACAGGGGGCGAGGGAGCAGTACTTC
CASSIGQGAREQYF
>NA|TRBV7-9|few|TRBJ2-4
TGTGCCAGCAGCTTAGTGGCGGTAGACATTCAGTACTTC
CASSLVAVDIQYF
>TRBD2|TRBV11-3|few|TRBJ2-1
TGTGCCAGCAGCCCCGGACTAGCGGGAGGGGATGAGCAGTTCTTC
CASSPGLAGGDEQFF
>TRBD1|TRBV4-1|few|TRBJ1-1
TGCGCCAGCAGCCCCGCGGACGGGACAGGGCGGAGGGGGGCTTTCTTT
CASSPADGTGRRGAFF
>NA|TRBV2|NA|TRBJ1-1
TGTGCCAGCAGTGATGAGGTAAACACTGAAGCTTTCTTT
CASSDEVNTEAFF
>TRBD1|TRBV28|NA|TRBJ2-7
TGTGCCAGCAAAAGACCGGGACAGGGATCCTACGAGCAGTACTTC
CASKRPGQGSYEQYF
>TRBD2|TRBV10-1|NA|TRBJ2-7
TGCGCCAGCAGTGAGACGCCTCTAGCGGGGGACACCTACGAGCAGTACTTC
CASSETPLAGDTYEQYF
>NA|TRBV2|NA|TRBJ2-7
TGTGCCAGCACGTTGGGTCAGGCCTCCTACGAGCAGTACTTC
CASTLGQASYEQYF
>NA|TRBV15|NA|TRBJ2-7
TGTGCCACCAGCAGGGGCAGCTCCTACGAGCAGTACTTC
CATSRGSSYEQYF
>TRBD1|TRBV10-3|NA|TRBJ2-3
TGTGCCATCAGTGACCGAGCAGGGGGCTTGAGGAGTACGCAGTATTTT
CAISDRAGGLRSTQYF
>NA|TRBV29-1|NA|TRBJ2-5
TGCAGCGTTGAAGTCATCCAGGGGCTCGGTCAAGAGACCCAGTACTTC
CSVEVIQGLGQETQYF
>NA|TRBV30|NA|TRBJ2-7
TGTGCCTGGAGTGTACTCGGGACAATAGAGCAGTACTTC
CAWSVLGTIEQYF
>NA|TRBV5-6|NA|TRBJ2-1
TGTGCCAGCAGCTTGGTGGGGGGAGGAAACGACAATGAGCAGTTCTTC
CASSLVGGGNDNEQFF
>NA|TRBV2|few|TRBJ1-1
TGTGCCAGGACACCTATGGGGAACACTGAAGCTTTCTTT
CARTPMGNTEAFF
>TRBD1|TRBV27|few|TRBJ2-2
TGTGCCAGCAGTTCCGGGACAGGGGGCACCGGGGAGCTGTTTTTT
CASSSGTGGTGELFF